The rows below give T cell receptor beta chains drawn from one sample of a study of CD8+ T cells in alopecia areata. The method was immunoSEQ multiplex PCR; TCRdb's version includes in-frame clones alone and lacks a portion of them. The data show over 100,000 clones, approximately 53% seen once. The sequencing used CD4+ T cells sorted from blood, collected at week 4, from a patient treated with tofacitinib. The receptors were gathered from a human donor with alopecia areata. Both conserved end residues are part of each CDR3. Each record gives: J gene, clone size, D gene, V gene, CDR3 protein, CDR3 DNA. D genes are given only for firm matches. A clone size is listed for some rows: how often the clone was seen (once, few, many), or a class if it is expanded.

J gene: TRBJ1-5; clone size: -; D gene: -; V gene: TRBV5-1; CDR3 protein: CASSLTVDQPQHF; CDR3 DNA: TGCGCCAGCAGCCTCACTGTGGATCAGCCCCAGCATTTT
J gene: TRBJ1-5; clone size: once; D gene: TRBD1; V gene: TRBV6-6; CDR3 protein: CASSQGQSNQPQHF; CDR3 DNA: TGTGCCAGCAGCCAGGGACAGAGCAATCAGCCCCAGCATTTT
J gene: TRBJ2-7; clone size: few; D gene: -; V gene: TRBV4-2; CDR3 protein: CASSQGSRRYEQYF; CDR3 DNA: TGTGCCAGCAGCCAAGGCTCCAGGAGGTACGAGCAGTACTTC
J gene: TRBJ2-7; clone size: few; D gene: -; V gene: TRBV2; CDR3 protein: CASSATWEQYF; CDR3 DNA: TGTGCCAGCAGCGCCACGTGGGAGCAGTACTTC
J gene: TRBJ2-7; clone size: few; D gene: TRBD2; V gene: TRBV30; CDR3 protein: CAWRGGGRHEQYF; CDR3 DNA: TGTGCCTGGAGAGGTGGCGGGAGGCACGAGCAGTACTTC
J gene: TRBJ2-2; clone size: -; D gene: TRBD2; V gene: TRBV5-1; CDR3 protein: CASSPRLAGDTGELFF; CDR3 DNA: TGCGCCAGCAGCCCTCGACTAGCGGGAGACACCGGGGAGCTGTTTTTT
J gene: TRBJ1-1; clone size: many; D gene: TRBD1; V gene: TRBV30; CDR3 protein: CAWSPPGQGKAFF; CDR3 DNA: TGTGCCTGGAGTCCGCCTGGACAGGGGAAAGCTTTCTTT
J gene: TRBJ1-5; clone size: -; D gene: -; V gene: TRBV4-1; CDR3 protein: CASSQVEENSNQPQHF; CDR3 DNA: TGCGCCAGCAGCCAAGTTGAGGAAAATAGCAATCAGCCCCAGCATTTT
J gene: TRBJ2-3; clone size: few; D gene: -; V gene: TRBV5-3; CDR3 protein: CARSCTDTQYF; CDR3 DNA: TGTGCCAGAAGCTGCACAGATACGCAGTATTTT
J gene: TRBJ2-2; clone size: few; D gene: TRBD1; V gene: TRBV9; CDR3 protein: CASSVRAGGNTGELFF; CDR3 DNA: TGTGCCAGCAGCGTACGCGCAGGGGGAAACACCGGGGAGCTGTTTTTT
J gene: TRBJ2-3; clone size: few; D gene: -; V gene: TRBV18; CDR3 protein: CASSTPTDTQYF; CDR3 DNA: TGTGCCAGCTCGACCCCAACAGATACGCAGTATTTT
J gene: TRBJ2-5; clone size: -; D gene: -; V gene: TRBV5-1; CDR3 protein: CASSLEQGGETQYF; CDR3 DNA: TGCGCCAGCAGCTTGGAGCAAGGAGGAGAGACCCAGTACTTC
J gene: TRBJ2-5; clone size: -; D gene: TRBD1; V gene: TRBV4-1; CDR3 protein: CASSQRDSSAETQYF; CDR3 DNA: TGCGCCAGCAGCCAGAGGGACAGTTCTGCAGAGACCCAGTACTTC
J gene: TRBJ1-2; clone size: -; D gene: -; V gene: TRBV7-9; CDR3 protein: CASSETLYYGYTF; CDR3 DNA: TGTGCCAGCAGCGAGACCCTATACTATGGCTACACCTTC
J gene: TRBJ2-5; clone size: few; D gene: TRBD2; V gene: TRBV15; CDR3 protein: CATSRDKGLSETQYF; CDR3 DNA: TGTGCCACCAGCAGAGATAAGGGACTATCAGAGACCCAGTACTTC
J gene: TRBJ2-7; clone size: -; D gene: -; V gene: TRBV9; CDR3 protein: CASSVSPDVLRYEQYF; CDR3 DNA: TGTGCCAGCAGCGTATCCCCCGACGTCCTGCGTTACGAGCAGTACTTC
J gene: TRBJ1-2; clone size: -; D gene: TRBD1; V gene: TRBV6-5; CDR3 protein: CASSYSEGRGSGYTF; CDR3 DNA: TGTGCCAGCAGTTACTCCGAGGGCAGGGGGTCGGGCTACACCTTC
J gene: TRBJ1-1; clone size: -; D gene: -; V gene: TRBV29-1; CDR3 protein: CSVRPNTEAFF; CDR3 DNA: TGCAGCGTAAGACCGAACACTGAAGCTTTCTTT
J gene: TRBJ2-3; clone size: -; D gene: TRBD2; V gene: TRBV2; CDR3 protein: CASGLAGGTDTQYF; CDR3 DNA: TGTGCCAGCGGACTAGCGGGGGGCACAGATACGCAGTATTTT
J gene: TRBJ2-1; clone size: -; D gene: -; V gene: TRBV29-1; CDR3 protein: CSVEDSRAAPEQFF; CDR3 DNA: TGCAGCGTTGAAGATAGCAGGGCTGCCCCCGAGCAGTTCTTC
J gene: TRBJ2-4; clone size: -; D gene: TRBD2; V gene: TRBV5-6; CDR3 protein: CASSSERENGIQYF; CDR3 DNA: TGTGCCAGCAGCTCCGAGCGGGAGAACGGCATTCAGTACTTC
J gene: TRBJ1-2; clone size: -; D gene: TRBD1; V gene: TRBV4-1; CDR3 protein: CASSPGQGRNYGYTF; CDR3 DNA: TGCGCCAGCAGCCCAGGACAGGGGAGAAACTATGGCTACACCTTC
J gene: TRBJ2-7; clone size: -; D gene: -; V gene: TRBV7-9; CDR3 protein: CASSSPSEGTYEQYF; CDR3 DNA: TGTGCCAGCAGCTCTCCTAGCGAGGGTACCTACGAGCAGTACTTC
J gene: TRBJ1-5; clone size: few; D gene: -; V gene: TRBV6-5; CDR3 protein: CASSYSGQSNQPQHF; CDR3 DNA: TGTGCCAGCAGTTACTCGGGACAAAGCAATCAGCCCCAGCATTTT
J gene: TRBJ1-1; clone size: -; D gene: -; V gene: TRBV30; CDR3 protein: CAWGDGTNTEAFF; CDR3 DNA: TGTGCCTGGGGGGACGGTACGAACACTGAAGCTTTCTTT
J gene: TRBJ1-1; clone size: once; D gene: -; V gene: TRBV29-1; CDR3 protein: CSVVRGGTEAFF; CDR3 DNA: TGCAGCGTTGTGCGGGGAGGTACTGAAGCTTTCTTT
J gene: TRBJ2-5; clone size: -; D gene: -; V gene: TRBV29-1; CDR3 protein: CSFHGTQETQYF; CDR3 DNA: TGCAGCTTTCACGGGACACAAGAGACCCAGTACTTC
J gene: TRBJ1-5; clone size: -; D gene: -; V gene: TRBV30; CDR3 protein: CAWSPQGDQPQHF; CDR3 DNA: TGTGCCTGGAGTCCACAGGGCGATCAGCCCCAGCATTTT
J gene: TRBJ1-2; clone size: -; D gene: -; V gene: TRBV30; CDR3 protein: CAWNIQGSQGYTF; CDR3 DNA: TGTGCCTGGAATATACAGGGTTCGCAAGGCTACACCTTC
J gene: TRBJ2-7; clone size: few; D gene: TRBD2; V gene: TRBV7-2; CDR3 protein: CASSFGGGAYEQYF; CDR3 DNA: TGTGCCAGCAGCTTCGGGGGGGGAGCCTACGAGCAGTACTTC
J gene: TRBJ2-2; clone size: -; D gene: -; V gene: TRBV29-1; CDR3 protein: CSALPPGTETGELFF; CDR3 DNA: TGCAGCGCCCTCCCCCCCGGGACTGAGACCGGGGAGCTGTTTTTT
J gene: TRBJ1-1; clone size: -; D gene: -; V gene: TRBV9; CDR3 protein: CASSVARAGSTEAFF; CDR3 DNA: TGTGCCAGCAGCGTAGCCCGAGCGGGGAGCACTGAAGCTTTCTTT
J gene: TRBJ2-5; clone size: few; D gene: TRBD1; V gene: TRBV9; CDR3 protein: CASSVDRGRGETQYF; CDR3 DNA: TGTGCCAGCAGCGTAGATAGGGGGCGCGGAGAGACCCAGTACTTC
J gene: TRBJ2-3; clone size: -; D gene: -; V gene: TRBV5-1; CDR3 protein: CASSSGRGLTTDTQYF; CDR3 DNA: TGCGCCAGCAGCTCCGGCCGTGGACTCACCACAGATACGCAGTATTTT
J gene: TRBJ2-2; clone size: -; D gene: TRBD1; V gene: TRBV5-1; CDR3 protein: CASSLNRGNTGELFF; CDR3 DNA: TGCGCCAGCAGCTTAAACAGGGGAAACACCGGGGAGCTGTTTTTT
J gene: TRBJ1-2; clone size: -; D gene: TRBD1; V gene: TRBV25-1; CDR3 protein: CASTTGTGYYGYTF; CDR3 DNA: TGTGCCAGCACGACCGGGACAGGATACTATGGCTACACCTTC
J gene: TRBJ2-1; clone size: once; D gene: -; V gene: TRBV5-6; CDR3 protein: CASSLDRVADYNEQFF; CDR3 DNA: TGTGCCAGCAGCTTGGATCGGGTAGCGGATTACAATGAGCAGTTCTTC
J gene: TRBJ1-1; clone size: -; D gene: TRBD1; V gene: TRBV5-1; CDR3 protein: CASSLHNRGTEAFF; CDR3 DNA: TGCGCCAGCAGCTTGCATAACAGGGGCACTGAAGCTTTCTTT
J gene: TRBJ1-1; clone size: -; D gene: -; V gene: TRBV27; CDR3 protein: CASSFSRLPENTEAFF; CDR3 DNA: TGTGCCAGCAGTTTCAGTCGGTTACCGGAGAACACTGAAGCTTTCTTT
J gene: TRBJ1-2; clone size: few; D gene: -; V gene: TRBV29-1; CDR3 protein: CSVEDLTGPYGYTF; CDR3 DNA: TGCAGCGTTGAAGATCTAACGGGACCCTATGGCTACACCTTC
J gene: TRBJ2-7; clone size: few; D gene: -; V gene: TRBV30; CDR3 protein: CAWSVHTVEQYF; CDR3 DNA: TGTGCCTGGAGTGTACATACAGTCGAGCAGTACTTC
J gene: TRBJ2-5; clone size: few; D gene: -; V gene: TRBV18; CDR3 protein: CASSPQETQYF; CDR3 DNA: TGTGCCAGCTCACCACAAGAGACCCAGTACTTC
J gene: TRBJ2-2; clone size: -; D gene: -; V gene: TRBV5-1; CDR3 protein: CASRLDSPNTGELFF; CDR3 DNA: TGCGCCAGCAGGTTGGACAGCCCGAACACCGGGGAGCTGTTTTTT
J gene: TRBJ1-2; clone size: -; D gene: -; V gene: TRBV2; CDR3 protein: CASSENRERDGYTF; CDR3 DNA: TGTGCCAGCAGTGAGAACAGGGAACGAGATGGCTACACCTTC
J gene: TRBJ2-5; clone size: -; D gene: TRBD1; V gene: TRBV11-2; CDR3 protein: CASSFNRGFETQYF; CDR3 DNA: TGTGCCAGCAGTTTCAACAGGGGATTTGAAACCCAGTACTTC